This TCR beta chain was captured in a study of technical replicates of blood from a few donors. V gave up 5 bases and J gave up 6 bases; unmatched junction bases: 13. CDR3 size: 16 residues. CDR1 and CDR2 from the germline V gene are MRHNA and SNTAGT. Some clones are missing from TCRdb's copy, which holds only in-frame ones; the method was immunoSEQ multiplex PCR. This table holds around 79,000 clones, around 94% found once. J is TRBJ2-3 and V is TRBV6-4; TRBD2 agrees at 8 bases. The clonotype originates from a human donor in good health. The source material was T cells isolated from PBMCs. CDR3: CASSKAGEGLRDTQYF. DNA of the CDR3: TGTGCCAGCAGTAAAGCGGGAGAAGGTCTGAGGGATACGCAGTATTTT.